This entry concerns a single T cell receptor beta chain. This receptor's antigen is unknown. No qualities accompany the bases; no much larger clone lies one base away. This entry comes from a study of blood T cell repertoires in COVID-19 (dated by TCRdb to about 2020). Concerning the study at large: Samples from collaborators originated in the United States, Italy and Spain and spanned both the acute and convalescent phases of COVID-19. The material from the prospective study consisted of cDNA or gDNA derived from T cells, B-cell-depleted T cells, or PBMCs. Subjects who had been exposed to COVID-19, were actively infected with it, or had recovered from it provided the deeply sampled blood TCRbeta repertoires that made up the dataset. The repertoires were released in a freely available public database intended as a resource for research on the immune response to SARS-CoV-2. Samples came from the ongoing ImmuneRACE study (first 160 participants) plus 1,254 subjects from 6 global collaborators. Sample metadata almost always included a de-identified subject ID, COVID-19 status, age in years and sex. Where available, HLA class I and class II types were taken from metadata supplied by the sample provider and were not determined by assay-based typing. Paper-wide results and their limitations: Clinical and demographic metadata were provided uncurated, with the amount varying by source and participant.

TCRbeta CDR3 regions were amplified from genomic DNA using the immunoSEQ Assay, a bias-controlled multiplex PCR. As for the original processing: The number of nucleated cells in each sample was estimated from the amplification of reference gene primers within the assay. To quantify the absolute abundance of each unique TCRbeta CDR3 rearrangement, sequence reads were collapsed and filtered. For each sample, productive Simpson clonality was calculated by taking the square root of Simpson's diversity index across productive rearrangements. TCRdb stores this immuneACCESS table with in-frame sequences only. Part of the clones is absent; in the studies checked, under half of the shortfall reflects unresolved V genes, and no reason is known for the rest. V and J calls and clone size come straight from that table; D and trimming were deduced from the DNA. The sample table lists under 300,000 clones, 80% to 90% of them with a count of one. 3.1% of the sample rests with the top ten.

Enrolling through a virtual design, the prospective study's participants ranged in age from roughly 18 to 95 years and lived across some 23 United States geographic areas. In the prospective study, participants were assigned to cohorts based on the clinical history participants reported in a screening survey and a study questionnaire. Exposed participants had been in contact with someone with a PCR-confirmed or clinician-diagnosed COVID-19 case within 2 weeks of study entry. Each participant in the prospective study had whole blood, serum and a nasopharyngeal or oropharyngeal swab collected by mobile phlebotomists. Prospective study participants could optionally give additional blood draws and questionnaires over a roughly 2-month period. Before DNA extraction, prospective study blood samples were shipped either frozen or at room temperature. V is pruned by 0 bases and J by 2 bases, leaving 7 bases of the junction without a gene match. CDR1 LGHNA and CDR2 YNFKEQ were looked up in the germline V gene. Taken from cysteine to phenylalanine, the CDR3 has 16 residues. The retained sequence is limited to the CDR3, 48 bases, with the frame set at the first base.

The receptor was isolated from a woman aged 40 to 49 who had been exposed to COVID-19. Sequencing was carried out using PBMCs or T cells enriched from blood (not recorded which). The chain is encoded by TRBV4-2 joined to TRBJ2-7; the junction holds 7 bases that match TRBD2. CDR3 sequence: CASSQDGMGGTYEQYF. The DNA reads TGTGCCAGCAGCCAAGATGGCATGGGGGGGACCTACGAGCAGTACTTC.